A selection of T cell receptor beta chains follows, all from one sample in a study of T cell changes during pregnancy in multiple sclerosis. Profiling relied on immunoSEQ multiplex PCR, and the TCRdb table lists in-frame clones only, not all of them. The table shows tens of thousands of clones, with about 93% occurring only once. Sequencing used CD4+ T cells from peripheral blood mononuclear cells, obtained in the second trimester of pregnancy. These receptors all stem from a female donor with multiple sclerosis, enrolled in a pregnancy study. The CDR3 runs from the conserved cysteine through the conserved F or W. The order of the fields is clone size, D gene, J gene, V gene, CDR3 DNA, CDR3 protein. A D gene is named only where the DNA matches it firmly. A row's size may be missing; if present it is once, few, many or a size class.

>NA|NA|TRBJ1-5|TRBV5-1
TGCGCCAGCAGCTTCGCCAGGGATTGGCGGCCCCAGCATTTT
CASSFARDWRPQHF
>NA|TRBD1|TRBJ1-2|TRBV6-6
TGTGCCAGCAGCCGGGACAGGGGTCTGTTTTACACCTTC
CASSRDRGLFYTF
>NA|NA|TRBJ2-3|TRBV5-1
TGCGCCAGCAGCCTGGTATCCCCGGGAGGCACAGATACGCAGTATTTT
CASSLVSPGGTDTQYF
>NA|TRBD2|TRBJ2-3|TRBV6-1
TGTGCCAGCAGTGGTTTAGCGGGGATCCACACAGATACGCAGTATTTT
CASSGLAGIHTDTQYF
>NA|TRBD2|TRBJ2-1|TRBV5-8
TGTGCCAGCAGCATCGGGACTAGCGGGAGGAATGAGCAGTTCTTC
CASSIGTSGRNEQFF
>once|TRBD2|TRBJ2-2|TRBV2
TGTGCCAGCAGGGAAAGGACTAGCGTACCCTTAAGAAACACCGGGGAGCTGTTTTTT
CASRERTSVPLRNTGELFF
>NA|NA|TRBJ1-2|TRBV30
TGTGCCTGGAGTCGACAGTCTATGGGCTACACCTTC
CAWSRQSMGYTF
>NA|TRBD1|TRBJ1-2|TRBV27
TGTGCCAGCAGTCCGCGGGACAGGGGGCAGTTAGTGTATGGCTACACCTTC
CASSPRDRGQLVYGYTF
>NA|NA|TRBJ2-3|TRBV5-1
TGCGCCAGCAGCTTGGGCGCAGATACGCAGTATTTT
CASSLGADTQYF
>NA|TRBD2|TRBJ2-5|TRBV11-1
TGTGCCAGCAGCTCCGGACTAGTTCAAGAGACCCAGTACTTC
CASSSGLVQETQYF
>NA|TRBD2|TRBJ2-1|TRBV29-1
TGCAGCGTTGAAGGGATTAGCGGGAGCTCCTACAATGAGCAGTTCTTC
CSVEGISGSSYNEQFF
>NA|TRBD1|TRBJ2-1|TRBV5-1
TGCGCCAGCAGCTTCGAGGGGGCTTACAATGAGCAGTTCTTC
CASSFEGAYNEQFF
>once|TRBD1|TRBJ1-1|TRBV30
TGTGCCTGGAGTGCAAAGACAGGGGGCATGAACACTGAAGCTTTCTTT
CAWSAKTGGMNTEAFF
>NA|NA|TRBJ2-4|TRBV5-1
TGCGCCAGCAGCGACAGCCTGGGTCTCAGCAAAAACATTCAGTACTTC
CASSDSLGLSKNIQYF
>NA|TRBD2|TRBJ2-6|TRBV19
TGTGCCAGTTTTTCCGGTGAGGGTGGACTAGCGGGATTCGATGGGGCCAACGTCCTGACTTTC
CASFSGEGGLAGFDGANVLTF
>NA|TRBD1|TRBJ2-1|TRBV6-1
TGTGCCAGCAGTCACGTTGGGGCAGGGGGCAAGGGGCAGTTCTTC
CASSHVGAGGKGQFF
>NA|NA|TRBJ1-2|TRBV10-3
TGTGCCATCAGTCCTACAGGACCGCTCGGCTACACCTTC
CAISPTGPLGYTF
>NA|NA|TRBJ2-7|TRBV28
TGTGCCAGCAGTATGGGTGGGGATAGCGCCTCCTACGAGCAGTACTTC
CASSMGGDSASYEQYF
>NA|TRBD1|TRBJ1-1|TRBV2
TGTGCCAGCAGTGAGAGGACAGGGGCTTTGGGGGGGAACACTGAAGCTTTCTTT
CASSERTGALGGNTEAFF
>NA|TRBD1|TRBJ2-3|TRBV5-5
TGTGCCAGCAGAACCGGACAGGGTCAAGATACGCAGTATTTT
CASRTGQGQDTQYF
>NA|TRBD2|TRBJ2-5|TRBV9
TGTGCCAGCAGTAGCGGGGCTGCGCGAGAGACCCAGTACTTC
CASSSGAARETQYF
>NA|TRBD1|TRBJ2-2|TRBV5-1
TGCGCCAGCAGCGGGGGGACAGGGAACGGGGAGCTGTTTTTT
CASSGGTGNGELFF
>NA|TRBD2|TRBJ2-7|TRBV5-1
TGCGCCAGCAGCTGGGGGACTAGCGGGAGCTACGAGCAGTACTTC
CASSWGTSGSYEQYF
>NA|NA|TRBJ1-5|TRBV19
TGTGCCAGTAGAGTCCTACAGGGATCTGGGCAGCCCCAGCATTTT
CASRVLQGSGQPQHF
>NA|TRBD2|TRBJ2-7|TRBV18
TGTGCCAGCTCACCACGGCTAGCGGGAGGGCCTCTCTACGAGCAGTACTTC
CASSPRLAGGPLYEQYF
>NA|NA|TRBJ1-3|TRBV18
TGTGCCAGCTCACCAATGTCAGACTCTGGAAACACCATATATTTT
CASSPMSDSGNTIYF
>NA|TRBD2|TRBJ2-3|TRBV4-3
TGCGCCAGCAGCCAAGATGGAGGGACTATCGCAGATACGCAGTATTTT
CASSQDGGTIADTQYF
>few|TRBD1|TRBJ1-2|TRBV5-6
TGTGCCAGCAGCTTGGGACAGGGAGGTGTTTATGGCTACACCTTC
CASSLGQGGVYGYTF
>NA|NA|TRBJ2-1|TRBV5-1
TGCGCCAGCAGCTTGGCGACAGGTTCCGTCTACAATGAGCAGTTCTTC
CASSLATGSVYNEQFF
>NA|NA|TRBJ1-2|TRBV2
TGTGCCAGCAGTGAGGAGGCAGCAGCTAACTATGGCTACACCTTC
CASSEEAAANYGYTF
>NA|NA|TRBJ2-7|TRBV6-6
TGTGCCAGCAGCCAACAGGGTCTGGGGGAGCAGTACTTC
CASSQQGLGEQYF
>NA|TRBD2|TRBJ2-1|TRBV5-1
TGCGCCAGCAGCTTTAGCGGGAGTTCCTACAATGAGCAGTTCTTC
CASSFSGSSYNEQFF
>NA|TRBD1|TRBJ2-3|TRBV29-1
TGCAGCGTTGAAGATCTTTGGGTTCAGGGACAGCCCACAGATACGCAGTATTTT
CSVEDLWVQGQPTDTQYF
>NA|TRBD1|TRBJ1-6|TRBV7-2
TGTGCCAGCAGTCCTAAGGGGGGACAGGGCAGGTCACCCCTCCACTTT
CASSPKGGQGRSPLHF
>NA|NA|TRBJ2-7|TRBV7-2
TGTGCCAGCAGCTCCGGGACCTACGAGCAGTACTTC
CASSSGTYEQYF
>few|TRBD2|TRBJ2-7|TRBV5-1
TGCGCCAGCAGCCTGGCGGGGGGGTTGGCCTCCTACGAGCAGTACTTC
CASSLAGGLASYEQYF
>NA|NA|TRBJ1-5|TRBV30
TGTGCCTGGAGTGTAGAGGGTGGCAATCAGCCCCAGCATTTT
CAWSVEGGNQPQHF
>NA|TRBD1|TRBJ2-3|TRBV5-8
TGTGCCAGCAGCTCCGGACAGGGGGCAGGGGATACGCAGTATTTT
CASSSGQGAGDTQYF
>NA|NA|TRBJ1-6|TRBV5-1
TGCGCCAGCAGCTCTGGACAGCCGAGCTCCTATAATTCACCCCTCCACTTT
CASSSGQPSSYNSPLHF
>NA|NA|TRBJ1-6|TRBV7-2
TGTGCCAGCAGCTTAGGACAGGTCTCTTCACCCCTCCACTTT
CASSLGQVSSPLHF
>few|NA|TRBJ2-2|TRBV6-5
TGTGCCAGCAGTGTTCTAACCGGGGAGCTGTTTTTT
CASSVLTGELFF